This TCR beta chain emerged from a study of control samples from healthy donors and cancer patients. The CDR3 has 16 residues. The V end lost 2 bases, the J end lost 3 bases, and 14 bases lay between the germline ends. Per germline, CDR1 SGHRS and CDR2 YFSETQ. Method: immunoSEQ multiplex PCR; TCRdb's copy keeps in-frame clones and lacks some. In the table there are 82,000 or so clones, 94% of which are singletons. In this sample, this clone turned up once. V usage is TRBV5-1 and J usage is TRBJ2-2; D is ambiguous. The receptor was isolated from a woman aged 18-35 years in good health. Sequenced sample: blood. The CDR3 sequence is CASSFVLGRDTGELFF. CDR3 sequence (DNA): TGCGCCAGCAGCTTTGTATTGGGCCGCGACACCGGGGAGCTGTTTTTT. The variable domain in full, completed from reference TRBV5-1 and TRBJ2-2, reads KAGVTQTPRYLIKTRGQQVTLSCSPISGHRSVSWYQQTPGQGLQFLFEYFSETQRNKGNFPGRFSGRQFSNSRSEMNVSTLELGDSALYLCASSFVLGRDTGELFFGEGSRLTVL.